This T cell receptor (beta chain) comes out of a study of brain T cells in children with intractable seizures. Time point meaning: blood from clinic visit 5 months post-surgery; TSC patient then seizure free. Sequencing was limited to surgery cases with top T cell transcript signatures in brain tissue. At least one anti-epileptic drug was given before surgery. Study outcomes and limitations: Pre-surgery blood may have been undersampled, hiding some clones. Only CDR3 sequence similarity suggested viral specificity, without known HCMV serostatus.

TCRdb's copy holds only in-frame clones and misses some; the assay was immunoSEQ multiplex PCR. The sample shows hundreds of thousands of clones, over 90% of them seen only once. Points on this clone: What it binds is unknown.

Germline V gene data show CDR1 as MGHRA and CDR2 as YSYEKL. This CDR3 contains 15 residues. V gave up 1 base and J gave up 4 bases, with 13 bases separating them. This chain uses TRBV4-1 with TRBJ1-2; D uncertain. The specimen comprised peripheral blood, sampled 4 to 6 months after surgery. This clonotype originated in a boy in the first two years of life with tuberous sclerosis and intractable seizures. The CDR3 protein is CASSQGFGRSYGYTF. The DNA for the CDR3 is TGCGCCAGCAGCCAAGGTTTCGGAAGGAGCTATGGCTACACCTTC.